This paragraph covers one T cell receptor (beta chain) sequence. There is no known antigen for this receptor. The record has no base qualities; no much larger clone is one base away. These data come from a study of T cell responses to AZD1222 COVID-19 vaccine (dated by TCRdb to the early 2020s). A note on the overall study: A total of approximately 240 trial participants underwent TCR sequencing, of whom around 210 had received two doses of AZD1222 and about 26 had received two doses of the MenACWY control vaccine. Trial participants were enrolled into age subgroups of 18-55, 56-69 and 70-plus years, which contained 148, 28 and 57 TCR-sequenced participants, respectively. Broad study findings and their caveats: A significant rise in spike-specific TCR breadth and depth was observed after two AZD1222 doses relative to day 0 and relative to MenACWY recipients. Because no day 14 peak-response samples were available, the repertoires could be characterized only after the peak T cell response. In the small 56-69-year group, the increase in depth fell short of significance, most likely because of low power. Participants were mostly white British, with more females than males. The authors suggested clonal diversity may have been underestimated. Vaccine-associated CD4 TCRs spanned the whole spike protein, with dominant responses in regions 160-218 and 743-854. Epitopes outside the regions mutated in the B.1.351 and B.1.1.7 variants were reportedly recognized by nearly half of the unique spike-specific TCRs. Only five to seven AZD1222 recipients were SARS-CoV-2 seropositive at baseline, limiting conclusions about previously exposed vaccinees.

The CDR3 regions of human TCRbeta chains were subjected to immunosequencing. The source study handled its data this way. Repertoire TCRs were matched against a reference library of SARS-CoV-2-specific TCRs generated with the MIRA antigen-specificity platform. Breadth was defined as the fraction of unique TCRs that were SARS-CoV-2-associated. Depth was defined as the fraction of total T cells that were SARS-CoV-2-associated. Using the MIRA data, each spike-specific TCR was mapped to the spike region that the TCR reacts to and placed in a CD4 or CD8 class. Log10-transformed breadth and depth values were compared by one-way ANOVA with Sidak's multiple comparisons tests. This immuneACCESS table, as held by TCRdb, lists in-frame sequences with V and J called but not all clones. Of the missing ones, under half trace to an unresolved V gene in checked studies; the others have no known cause. D and trimming were read from the DNA, whereas the V and J calls and clone size are those reported in that table. The table for this sample lists about 140,000 clones; 90% of them were counted only once. Of the sample, 5% to 6.5% is held by the ten largest clones.

From the cysteine up to the phenylalanine, the CDR3 has a length of 17 residues. The DNA shown is the 51-base CDR3, in frame from base 1. Taken from the germline V gene, the CDR1 and CDR2 loops are SGHTA and FQGNSA. Unmatched junction bases come to 16, with V trimmed by 5 bases and J by 8 bases. The sample's time point, from its label and the paper: about 28 days (+/-7) after the second vaccine dose. AZD1222 recipients whose second dose came at about 4 weeks and those whose second dose came at about 12 weeks were combined into one group, since spike-specific TCR depth and breadth did not differ between the two schedules. Vaccinee samples came from UK trials COV001 and COV002, including a single-blind randomized controlled phase 2/3 trial of AZD1222 (ChAdOx1 nCoV-19) in healthy adults. For TCRbeta chain sequencing, PBMC samples from trial participants were taken at day 0 and at day 28 after the second dose.

Material: peripheral blood, obtained 28 days after the second AZD1222 dose. The sequence is built from TRBV7-2 and TRBJ2-1; 9 bases in the junction line up with TRBD2. This clonotype originated in an adult who received the AZD1222 COVID-19 vaccine. The sequence in DNA is TGTGCCAGCAGCCCCCCACCCTCCGTGCGGGGGGGCGATGAGCAGTTCTTC. Translation gives CASSPPPSVRGGDEQFF.